This T cell receptor beta chain was recorded in a study of T cell changes during pregnancy in multiple sclerosis. Trimming shortened V by 3 bases and J by 0 bases, and 9 bases separated the two germline ends. CDR1 is SGHAT and CDR2 is FQDESV in the germline V gene (reference sequence). The length of the CDR3 is 14 residues. Using immunoSEQ multiplex PCR, the repertoire was profiled, and TCRdb retains in-frame clones only, with some absent. The data hold roughly 44,000 clones, with 85% to 90% observed a single time. This clone was picked up a small number of times. The specimen comprised CD8+ T cells from peripheral blood mononuclear cells, sampled after pregnancy. The V gene is TRBV11-1, the J gene TRBJ2-7; D is unclear. This receptor was obtained from a female donor in good health, enrolled as a control in a pregnancy study. The CDR3 region is CASSFGQPSYEQYF. CDR3 bases: TGTGCCAGCAGCTTTGGGCAACCCTCCTACGAGCAGTACTTC.